Following are 5 T cell receptor beta chains from one sample sequenced in a study of T cells after yellow fever vaccination. MiXCR, applied by TCRdb to the 5' RACE reads, yields one record per CDR3 protein. Among roughly 350,000 distinct CDR3 sequences listed, approximately 4% were seen once. Sequencing was performed on PBMCs, taken 5 days after the yellow fever booster vaccination. The source is a man between 18 and 29 years old who received the YFV17D yellow fever vaccine.

The chain is built from TRBV7-3 and TRBJ2-1, with D perhaps TRBD2 (6 bases). Germline V gene data show CDR1 as SGHTA and CDR2 as FQGTGA. This CDR3 is 15 amino acids long. Trimming left V 2 bases short and J 3 bases short, with 11 bases between. The DNA of the CDR3 is TGTGCCAGCAGCTTAGAAGGCGGGGTCTACAATGAGCAGTTCTTC. This codes for CASSLEGGVYNEQFF.

This clonotype was counted only a few times. The J gene is TRBJ1-3, the V gene TRBV12-3 or TRBV12-4, with 8 nucleotides matching TRBD1. The CDR3 is 15 residues long. The trim removed 6 bases at V and 4 bases at J, leaving 8 bases unmatched. Here the CDR3 reads CASSLRTGTGNTIYF. The CDR3 DNA reads TGTGCCAGCAGCCTCAGGACAGGGACGGGAAACACCATATATTTT.

The gene calls are TRBV9 and TRBJ1-1; possible D gene TRBD1, 5 bases. CDR1 and CDR2 (germline): SGDLS, YYNGEE. This CDR3 comprises 14 residues. Trimming cost V 0 bases and J 7 bases, with 13 bases left between them. CDR3 loop: CASSVDPGRDEAFF. Here the CDR3 DNA reads TGTGCCAGCAGCGTAGATCCGGGGCGCGATGAAGCTTTCTTT.

This clonotype was detected many times. The chain recombines TRBV4-1 with TRBJ1-1; D gene uncertain. CDR1 is MGHRA and CDR2 is YSYEKL in the germline V gene. The CDR3 loop spans 15 amino acids. Between the trimmed V and J ends, which lost 1 base and 1 base, there was a span of 10 bases. In DNA form, the CDR3 reads TGCGCCAGCAGCCAAGGGCGACATACGAACACTGAAGCTTTCTTT. The encoded protein is CASSQGRHTNTEAFF.

The chain joins TRBV7-9 to TRBJ2-4; D might be TRBD1 (6 bases). V lost 5 bases and J 8 bases, leaving 19 bases between the germline ends. The CDR3 is 15 residues long. Germline loops: CDR1 SEHNR, CDR2 FQNEAQ (reference sequence). The CDR3 sequence is CASSIGDMGVDIQYF. The CDR3 nucleotides read TGTGCCAGCAGCATTGGGGACATGGGAGTAGACATTCAGTACTTC.